The 26 T cell receptor beta chains given below trace back to one sample, sequenced in a study of cytomegalovirus exposure and HLA in healthy donors. PCR involved 60 Vbeta and 13 Jbeta primers. Libraries were prepared by immunoSEQ multiplex PCR; TCRdb keeps only in-frame clonotypes and omits some of them. The table lists around 100,000 clones, less than 80% of them singletons, with 4% to 5% in the top ten. The sequencing sample was made of PBMCs. The receptor set was obtained from a woman aged 40-49 years in good health and CMV-seropositive.

V gene TRBV5-1 combines with J gene TRBJ2-3, with 8 bases fitting TRBD1. Trimming removed 4 bases from V and 2 bases from J; junction bases left unmatched: 9. The CDR3 length is 16 residues. Germline lookup yields CDR1 SGHRS and CDR2 YFSETQ. The CDR3 loop is CASSLDDRGYTDTQYF. The CDR3 region has the DNA TGCGCCAGCAGCCTAGACGACAGGGGATACACAGATACGCAGTATTTT.

This clone appeared a few times. This chain joins TRBV27 and TRBJ2-7; TRBD2 matches at 11 bases. The V segment lost 5 bases and the J segment 5 bases; nucleotides outside the gene matches: 11. The germline V gene encodes CDR1 MNHEY and CDR2 SMNVEV (reference sequence). CDR3 length equals 16 residues. CDR3 in DNA: TGTGCCAGCAGTCCCTTCCTAGCGGGAGGAAGAAACGAGCAGTACTTC. Encoded protein: CASSPFLAGGRNEQYF.

The chain's CDR3 is CASSQEGAGGNYGYTF. The CDR3 nucleotides are TGTGCCAGCAGCCAAGAGGGGGCAGGGGGTAACTATGGCTACACCTTC. V gene TRBV4-2 combines with J gene TRBJ1-2; TRBD1 matches at 7 bases. This CDR3 is built from 16 residues. Germline CDR1 LGHNA, CDR2 YNFKEQ. Trimming took 0 bases from V and 1 from J; bases not matched to a gene: 5.

CDR3 protein: CASSIGQGYSNQPQHF. CDR3 bases: TGTGCCAGTAGTATAGGACAGGGGTATAGCAATCAGCCCCAGCATTTT. The chain carries TRBV19 and TRBJ1-5; 8 bases are shared with TRBD1. V dropped 1 base and J dropped 0; count of bases not matched to a gene: 2. CDR1 LNHDA and CDR2 SQIVND come from the germline V gene (reference sequence). The CDR3 consists of 16 residues.

The V and J genes are TRBV28 and TRBJ2-3; tentatively, D is TRBD1 (5 bases). In germline, CDR1 is MDHEN, CDR2 SYDVKM. The CDR3 contains 17 residues. Trimming shortened V by 8 bases and J by 3 bases, and 24 bases separated the two germline ends. The chain's CDR3 is CASRPHSGRRVTDTQYF. The CDR3 bases are TGTGCCAGCCGACCCCACTCAGGGCGTAGGGTGACAGATACGCAGTATTTT.

The chain uses TRBV10-3 and TRBJ1-1, with D possibly matching TRBD1 (6 bases). The CDR3 is 15 amino acids. Trimming removed 2 bases from V and 5 bases from J, with 15 bases in between. CDR1 and CDR2 (germline): ENHRY, SYGVKD. The CDR3 spells CAISEGQPYGTEAFF. The CDR3 DNA reads as TGTGCCATCAGTGAGGGACAGCCGTACGGGACTGAAGCTTTCTTT.

The chain is built from TRBV5-4 and TRBJ2-7; TRBD2 agrees at 9 bases. The germline V gene encodes CDR1 SGHNT and CDR2 YYREEE (reference sequence). The CDR3 length is 15 residues. The J segment lost 5 bases and the V segment lost 4 bases, leaving 10 bases of the junction unmatched. CDR3 nucleotide sequence: TGTGCCAGCAGCCTGAGTAGCGGGGGTCCCCACGAGCAGTACTTC. This translates into CASSLSSGGPHEQYF.

V gene TRBV7-8 combines with J gene TRBJ1-1; D might be TRBD1 (5 bases). This CDR3 comprises 13 residues. In germline, CDR1 is SGHVS, CDR2 FQNEAQ. The ends were cut back, 5 bases at V and 0 bases at J, with 7 bases in the middle. CDR3 in DNA: TGTGCCAGCAGCCACAGGATGAACACTGAAGCTTTCTTT. It translates to CASSHRMNTEAFF.

The genes are TRBV27 and TRBJ1-6; no firm D call. Germline assignment: CDR1 MNHEY and CDR2 SMNVEV (reference sequence). This CDR3 region has 14 residues. Trimming cost V 6 bases and J 9 bases, with 15 bases left between them. CDR3 loop: CASRYLTFGSPLHF. DNA for the CDR3: TGTGCCAGCAGGTACTTGACTTTCGGTTCACCCCTCCACTTT.

The rearrangement joins TRBV27 to TRBJ1-5; 7 bases map to TRBD1. Unmatched junction bases numbered 5, after V lost 3 bases and J lost 3 bases. The CDR3 length is 15 residues. Germline assignment: CDR1 MNHEY and CDR2 SMNVEV (reference sequence). DNA for the CDR3: TGTGCCAGCAGTTTGGGTAGGGGGCACAATCAGCCCCAGCATTTT. Encoded protein: CASSLGRGHNQPQHF.

The chain joins TRBV6-5 to TRBJ2-7, with 11 bases that match TRBD2. CDR3 length: 16 residues. Trimming removed 0 bases from V and 2 bases from J; junction bases left unmatched: 3. The germline V gene encodes CDR1 MNHEY and CDR2 SVGAGI. CDR3 protein: CASSYSGLAGTYEQYF. Here the CDR3 DNA reads TGTGCCAGCAGTTACTCTGGACTAGCGGGCACCTACGAGCAGTACTTC.

The rearrangement uses TRBV11-3 and TRBJ2-6, with D possibly being TRBD1 (5 bases). In germline, CDR1 is SGHNT, CDR2 YENEEA. V lost 6 bases to trimming and J lost 1 base, with 7 bases between them. The length of the CDR3 is 14 residues. The CDR3 DNA is TGTGCCAGCAGTCAGGGATCTGGGGCCAACGTCCTGACTTTC. Residues: CASSQGSGANVLTF.

The J gene is TRBJ1-5, the V gene TRBV7-9; TRBD1 is a possible D gene (5 bases). The CDR3 is made up of 17 amino acids. V was clipped by 2 bases and J by 0 bases, with 14 bases between them. In germline, CDR1 is SEHNR, CDR2 FQNEAQ (reference sequence). The chain's CDR3 is CASSLSSGTPSNQPQHF. Written as DNA, the CDR3 is TGTGCCAGCAGCTTAAGTTCGGGGACTCCTAGCAATCAGCCCCAGCATTTT. Using reference TRBV7-9 and TRBJ1-5 for the parts outside the CDR3, the full variable domain is DTGVSQNPRHKITKRGQNVTFRCDPISEHNRLYWYRQTLGQGPEFLTYFQNEAQLEKSRLLSDRFSAERPKGSFSTLEIQRTEQGDSAMYLCASSLSSGTPSNQPQHFGDGTRLSIL.

The rearrangement joins TRBV6-5 to TRBJ1-6; perhaps TRBD1 as D (6 bases). Germline CDR1 MNHEY, CDR2 SVGAGI. This CDR3 comprises 15 residues. V was trimmed by 4 bases and J by 10 bases, leaving 17 bases between them. CDR3 nucleotide sequence: TGTGCCAGCAGTTTGGGGGGCAGGGGAGGGTCACCCCTCCACTTT. It encodes CASSLGGRGGSPLHF.

V is TRBV6-5 and J is TRBJ1-5, with D tentatively TRBD1 (5 bases). V was clipped by 2 bases and J by 3 bases, with 5 bases between them. The CDR3 sequence is 13 residues long. Germline CDR1 is MNHEY and CDR2 is SVGAGI. CDR3 amino acids: CASSYGANQPQHF. The CDR3 DNA follows: TGTGCCAGCAGTTACGGGGCCAATCAGCCCCAGCATTTT.

The rearrangement uses TRBV6-1 and TRBJ2-7; D ambiguous. The germline CDR1 and CDR2 sequences are MNHNS and SASEGT. V was shortened by 1 base and J by 1 base, with 2 bases between the two germline ends. The CDR3 sequence is 12 residues long. CDR3: CASSEVSYEQYF. The CDR3 DNA sequence: TGTGCCAGCAGTGAAGTATCCTACGAGCAGTACTTC.

V and J are TRBV6-5 and TRBJ2-4, with D possibly matching TRBD1 (7 bases). Germline values: CDR1 MNHEY, CDR2 SVGAGI. The CDR3 has 16 amino acids. The V and J ends lost 0 bases and 6 bases respectively, with 15 bases between them. The chain's CDR3 is CASSYSKAGGGNIQYF. Here the CDR3 DNA reads TGTGCCAGCAGTTACTCGAAGGCAGGGGGAGGAAACATTCAGTACTTC.

On this clone itself: The sample carries other DNA sequences with the same CDR3. The chain links TRBV9 to TRBJ1-5, with a possible D match to TRBD1 (6 bases). Germline CDR1 and CDR2: SGDLS and YYNGEE. Trimming took 0 bases from V and 3 from J, leaving 7 bases between them. The CDR3 sequence is 14 residues long. CDR3 region: CASSVGTDNQPQHF. The CDR3 DNA reads TGTGCCAGCAGCGTAGGGACAGACAATCAGCCCCAGCATTTT.

The genes are TRBV5-1 and TRBJ2-7, with TRBD2 identical over 7 bases. Germline assignment: CDR1 SGHRS and CDR2 YFSETQ. This CDR3 comprises 15 residues. Trimming at V came to 0 bases and at J to 4 bases, leaving 7 bases not matched to a gene. CDR3 in amino acids: CASSLVTAGTYEQYF. The CDR3 DNA sequence: TGCGCCAGCAGCTTGGTCACAGCGGGGACTTACGAGCAGTACTTC.

The count of this clone is one. This chain joins TRBV27 and TRBJ2-7; D call uncertain. Trimming pared 6 bases from V and 4 bases from J, leaving 10 bases between. CDR1 MNHEY and CDR2 SMNVEV come from the germline V gene (reference sequence). The CDR3 is made up of 12 amino acids. The CDR3 DNA follows: TGTGCCAGCAGATCTGTCTTTTACGAGCAGTACTTC. Its protein is CASRSVFYEQYF.

The J gene is TRBJ2-7, the V gene TRBV6-1, with no clear D. The length of the CDR3 is 13 residues. With 0 bases removed from V and 3 bases from J, the gap between germline ends came to 6 bases. CDR1 and CDR2 (germline): MNHNS, SASEGT. The DNA of the CDR3 is TGTGCCAGCAGTGAAGCGGGCATCTACGAGCAGTACTTC. Encoded protein: CASSEAGIYEQYF.

The J gene is TRBJ1-2, the V gene TRBV14; no reliable D call. This CDR3 spans 13 amino acids. Per germline, CDR1 SGHDN and CDR2 FVKESK. V dropped 1 base and J dropped 2 bases, with 5 bases sitting between them. The CDR3 protein is CASSQGQNYGYTF. DNA for the CDR3: TGTGCCAGCAGCCAAGGGCAGAACTATGGCTACACCTTC.

This clone came up a few times. The chain links TRBV4-3 to TRBJ2-5; no firm D call. The CDR3 is made up of 14 amino acids. CDR1 and CDR2 from the germline V gene are LGHNA and YSLEER. V was cut by 0 bases and J by 2 bases, with 7 bases left in between. CDR3 nucleotide sequence: TGCGCCAGCAGCCAAGACACTATGCAAGAGACCCAGTACTTC. Protein: CASSQDTMQETQYF.

This clone appeared once. V usage is TRBV7-9 and J usage is TRBJ2-3; D is possibly TRBD2 (6 bases). Germline lookup yields CDR1 SEHNR and CDR2 FQNEAQ (reference sequence). Trimming took 1 base from V and 5 from J, leaving 7 bases between them. This CDR3 has 13 amino acids. In DNA form, the CDR3 reads TGTGCCAGCAGCTTAGGGGGGGAAGATACGCAGTATTTT. Its translation is CASSLGGEDTQYF.

V is TRBV27 and J is TRBJ1-5; a possible D gene is TRBD1 (5 bases). Germline CDR1 and CDR2: MNHEY and SMNVEV (reference sequence). V lost 10 bases to trimming and J lost 4 bases, with 17 bases between them. The CDR3 totals 14 residues. CDR3 in amino acids: CATRGRGGNQPQHF. The CDR3 DNA sequence: TGTGCCACCCGTGGGAGGGGAGGGAATCAGCCCCAGCATTTT.

This chain links TRBV27 with TRBJ2-7; 7 positions match TRBD2. The CDR3 is 13 residues long. From germline, CDR1 is MNHEY and CDR2 SMNVEV (reference sequence). J was trimmed by 2 bases and V by 8 bases; bases with no gene match: 6. Here the CDR3 DNA reads TGTGCCAGCGGGAGGGTTGGCCCCTACGAGCAGTACTTC. Amino acids: CASGRVGPYEQYF.